This is a list of T cell receptor beta chains from one sample in a study of radiation and T cells in renal cell carcinoma. Some clones are missing from TCRdb's copy, which holds only in-frame ones; the method was immunoSEQ multiplex PCR. The data show about 130,000 clones, approximately 91% seen once. The specimen was blood, collected from a patient whose treatment included radiotherapy and nephrectomy. The origin of the receptors is a woman aged 45-65 years with renal cell carcinoma. Each CDR3 is given with its conserved first and last residue. The D gene is left open where the match is weak. Expanded clones get a size class; other rows say once, few or many, or leave the size out.

clone_size,d_call,v_call,j_call,cdr3_aa,cdr3_nt
-,-,TRBV19,TRBJ2-1,CASSNHGRVNEQFF,TGTGCCAGTAGCAACCACGGCAGGGTAAATGAGCAGTTCTTC
-,-,TRBV15,TRBJ2-7,CATSSGLVHEQYF,TGTGCCACCAGCAGCGGACTGGTCCACGAGCAGTACTTC
-,TRBD2,TRBV5-1,TRBJ2-1,CASSLEASGYNEQFF,TGCGCCAGCAGCTTGGAGGCTAGCGGCTACAATGAGCAGTTCTTC
-,TRBD1,TRBV5-1,TRBJ1-4,CASSYGDRDEKLFF,TGCGCCAGCAGCTACGGGGACAGGGATGAAAAACTGTTTTTT
-,-,TRBV10-1,TRBJ2-3,CASSEDFADTQYF,TGCGCCAGCAGTGAGGATTTTGCAGATACGCAGTATTTT
-,-,TRBV18,TRBJ1-6,CASSLSGSSYNSPLHF,TGTGCCAGCTCACTCTCTGGGAGCTCCTATAATTCACCCCTCCACTTT
-,-,TRBV19,TRBJ1-2,CASSIRGARGYTF,TGTGCCAGTAGTATAAGAGGGGCTCGAGGCTACACCTTC
once,-,TRBV2,TRBJ1-6,CASSGNTANSPLHF,TGTGCCAGCAGTGGTAATACAGCAAATTCACCCCTCCACTTT
-,TRBD2,TRBV19,TRBJ2-4,CATRPGLAPSGDIQYF,TGTGCCACTCGACCGGGACTAGCGCCTAGTGGGGACATTCAGTACTTC
-,-,TRBV11-1,TRBJ2-7,CASTQGQRREQYF,TGTGCCAGCACCCAAGGCCAGCGTCGCGAGCAGTACTTC
few,-,TRBV18,TRBJ1-1,CASSPRNTEAFF,TGTGCCAGCTCACCACGGAACACTGAAGCTTTCTTT
-,TRBD2,TRBV6-5,TRBJ2-3,CASSSSGGRDTQYF,TGTGCCAGCAGTTCTAGCGGGGGCCGGGATACGCAGTATTTT
-,-,TRBV19,TRBJ2-7,CASSKGVPSYEQYF,TGTGCCAGTAGCAAGGGGGTTCCCTCCTACGAGCAGTACTTC
-,TRBD1,TRBV2,TRBJ1-5,CASSGRQGPNQPQHF,TGTGCCAGCAGTGGAAGACAGGGGCCAAATCAGCCCCAGCATTTT
-,TRBD1,TRBV6-5,TRBJ1-5,CASSYNRGSNQPQHF,TGTGCCAGCAGTTACAACAGGGGGAGCAATCAGCCCCAGCATTTT
-,-,TRBV5-1,TRBJ2-2,CASAKGGQNTGELFF,TGCGCCAGCGCAAAAGGGGGACAGAACACCGGGGAGCTGTTTTTT
-,TRBD1,TRBV18,TRBJ2-2,CASSPATGVGELFF,TGTGCCAGCTCACCGGCGACAGGGGTCGGGGAGCTGTTTTTT
-,TRBD1,TRBV11-2,TRBJ1-1,CASSLGWRGRIINEAFF,TGTGCCAGCAGCTTAGGGTGGAGGGGGCGAATAATTAATGAAGCTTTCTTT
once,TRBD1,TRBV19,TRBJ1-2,CASIGGLGLDRANNYGYTF,TGTGCCAGTATCGGTGGTTTAGGCCTTGACAGGGCGAATAACTATGGCTACACCTTC
few,-,TRBV7-6,TRBJ1-4,CASSLGETGSREKLFF,TGTGCCAGCAGCTTAGGGGAGACAGGATCGAGAGAAAAACTGTTTTTT
-,-,TRBV30,TRBJ2-1,CAWSDWRSSYNEQFF,TGTGCCTGGAGTGACTGGAGAAGCTCCTACAATGAGCAGTTCTTC
-,-,TRBV10-3,TRBJ1-2,CAISPTGTDYGYTF,TGTGCCATCAGCCCTACAGGGACGGACTATGGCTACACCTTC
-,-,TRBV19,TRBJ2-5,CASSGGPRGTQYF,TGTGCCAGTAGTGGGGGACCACGGGGGACCCAGTACTTC
-,-,TRBV5-1,TRBJ1-4,CASSLVGQQGNEKLFF,TGCGCCAGCAGCTTGGTGGGGCAGCAAGGGAATGAAAAACTGTTTTTT
-,TRBD1,TRBV9,TRBJ2-7,CASSSTGGSAYEQYF,TGTGCCAGCAGCTCAACAGGGGGCAGCGCCTACGAGCAGTACTTC
-,TRBD1,TRBV7-2,TRBJ1-2,CASSFNRGRGYTF,TGTGCCAGCAGCTTCAACAGGGGGAGAGGCTACACCTTC
-,TRBD1,TRBV4-1,TRBJ1-2,CASSPTGDRYGYTF,TGCGCCAGCAGCCCGACAGGGGATCGGTATGGCTACACCTTC
-,-,TRBV7-2,TRBJ2-2,CASSLAPLITGELFF,TGTGCCAGCAGCTTAGCGCCTTTAATCACCGGGGAGCTGTTTTTT
once,-,TRBV6-5,TRBJ2-1,CASGQGRFNEQFF,TGTGCCAGCGGCCAGGGGAGGTTCAATGAGCAGTTCTTC
-,-,TRBV20-1,TRBJ2-5,CSARGFETQYF,TGCAGTGCAAGGGGGTTTGAGACCCAGTACTTC
-,-,TRBV2,TRBJ2-2,CASRALLDTGELFF,TGTGCCAGCAGGGCCTTACTGGACACGGGGGAGCTGTTTTTT
-,-,TRBV7-8,TRBJ2-7,CASSSNTGSSYEQYF,TGTGCCAGCAGCTCCAATACAGGGAGCTCCTACGAGCAGTACTTC
-,TRBD1,TRBV6-5,TRBJ1-2,CASSYTGGRWNGYTF,TGTGCCAGCAGTTACACAGGGGGCCGCTGGAATGGCTACACCTTC
-,-,TRBV19,TRBJ2-5,CASSIVFVTGRGETQYF,TGTGCCAGTAGTATAGTATTTGTCACAGGCCGGGGTGAGACCCAGTACTTC
-,-,TRBV18,TRBJ2-5,CASSRAGQETQYF,TGTGCCAGCTCACGGGCAGGGCAAGAGACCCAGTACTTC
-,-,TRBV19,TRBJ2-5,CASSQTKDLGETQYF,TGTGCCAGTAGCCAAACCAAAGACTTGGGAGAGACCCAGTACTTC
-,-,TRBV9,TRBJ1-2,CASSVEEPGTTYGYTF,TGTGCCAGCAGCGTAGAAGAGCCCGGGACAACCTATGGCTACACCTTC
-,-,TRBV6-1,TRBJ1-1,CASSEEAATDTEAFF,TGTGCCAGCAGTGAAGAGGCAGCGACCGACACTGAAGCTTTCTTT
once,-,TRBV19,TRBJ2-5,CASSPDVETQYF,TGTGCCAGTAGCCCGGACGTGGAGACCCAGTACTTC
-,-,TRBV18,TRBJ2-7,CASSREGVRVYEQYF,TGTGCCAGCTCACGAGAAGGGGTACGGGTCTACGAGCAGTACTTC
-,-,TRBV9,TRBJ1-3,CASSSTTGTGNTIYF,TGTGCCAGCAGCTCGACGACAGGTACCGGGAACACCATATATTTT
few,-,TRBV7-9,TRBJ2-3,CASSPSGNTDTQYF,TGTGCCAGCAGCCCCTCGGGGAACACAGATACGCAGTATTTT
once,-,TRBV7-9,TRBJ1-5,CASSAGGSYQPQHF,TGTGCCAGCAGCGCTGGGGGGTCCTATCAGCCCCAGCATTTT
-,-,TRBV14,TRBJ2-7,CASSQEIGFYEQYF,TGTGCCAGCAGCCAAGAGATCGGATTCTACGAGCAGTACTTC
once,-,TRBV7-6,TRBJ2-1,CASSSRQNEQFF,TGTGCCAGCAGCTCCAGACAGAATGAGCAGTTCTTC
once,TRBD2,TRBV7-9,TRBJ2-1,CASSSLAGALVRNEQFF,TGTGCCAGCAGCTCGTTAGCGGGGGCCCTTGTTCGCAATGAGCAGTTCTTC
-,TRBD2,TRBV19,TRBJ2-5,CASSPRAASGGETQYF,TGTGCCAGTAGTCCCCGGGCGGCTAGCGGGGGTGAGACCCAGTACTTC
-,-,TRBV27,TRBJ2-1,CASRTLAPPLQFF,TGTGCCAGCAGAACCCTAGCACCCCCACTTCAGTTCTTC
-,-,TRBV6-5,TRBJ2-4,CASSVETYSQNIQYF,TGTGCCAGCAGTGTCGAGACCTACAGCCAAAACATTCAGTACTTC
-,-,TRBV28,TRBJ1-2,CASRQGLGGGYTF,TGTGCCAGCAGGCAGGGCCTCGGAGGGGGCTACACCTTC
-,-,TRBV4-3,TRBJ1-1,CASSQERARNTEAFF,TGCGCCAGCAGCCAAGAGAGGGCACGGAACACTGAAGCTTTCTTT
-,TRBD2,TRBV2,TRBJ2-3,CASSPTSGAITDTQYF,TGTGCCAGCAGCCCGACTAGCGGGGCGATCACAGATACGCAGTATTTT